This TCR beta chain was recovered during a study of CD8 T cells in Susac syndrome. The germline V and J ends were trimmed by 0 bases and 7 bases, with 12 bases remaining between them. Looked up from germline, CDR1 is LGHDT and CDR2 is YNNKEL (reference sequence). CDR3 size: 14 residues. Regarding this clonotype: Its antigen is as yet unknown.

From blood CD8+ and CD4+ T cells, TCR beta sequences were generated. CD8+ and CD4+ T cells were negatively isolated; TEMRA cells were FACS-enriched. RNA amounts of about 0.5 to 1 ug underwent reverse transcription with random hexamers. Amplification of TCR beta CDR3 spanned 54 Vbeta and 13 Jbeta via immunoSEQ multiplex PCR. TCRdb recomputed calls from the immunoSEQ multiplex PCR reads with MiXCR, one row per CDR3 protein. The sample includes about 440,000 distinct CDR3 sequences, approximately 85% of them seen just once. General observations from the study: An acknowledgment was made by the study that its TCR sequencing and HLA analysis involved relatively few individuals.

The TCR sequence derives from a human donor with multiple sclerosis. Input material: CD8+ T cells from PBMCs. The chain carries TRBV3-1 and TRBJ1-2, with no clear D. CDR3 sequence reads: CASSQEEEGGGYTF. DNA of the CDR3: TGTGCCAGCAGCCAAGAGGAGGAGGGAGGTGGCTACACCTTC.